Shown below are 8 T cell receptor beta chains from a single sample sequenced in a study of T cell repertoires in cytomegalovirus infection. Each CDR3 protein gets one entry after TCRdb re-called the reads with MiXCR. This sample carries some 180,000 distinct CDR3 sequences, approximately 17% of them seen once, and the ten largest clones take under 30%. Sequencing used CD8+ T cells from PBMCs. These receptor sequences come from a human donor in good health (CMV status not recorded). Some clones in this sample may be carry-over from other donors' samples.

Details on this clonotype: Compared with germline, one end of the junction differs, possibly owing to a read error. The V and J genes are TRBV7-6 and TRBJ1-1; the match to TRBD1 covers 7 bases. Germline V gene data show CDR1 as SGHVS and CDR2 as FNYEAQ. The CDR3 covers 13 residues. This chain's CDR3 is CASRPPDATGILF. DNA of the CDR3: TGTGCCAGCAGGCCCCCGGATGCGACAGGGATCTTATTT.

This clonotype has at least ten counts. V usage is TRBV7-6 and J usage is TRBJ1-5, with a weak D call TRBD1 (6 bases). The germline CDR1 and CDR2 sequences are SGHVS and FNYEAQ. V gave up 4 bases and J gave up 6 bases, with 13 bases separating them. The CDR3 length is 14 residues. The CDR3 sequence: CASSSTGFPQPQHF. The CDR3 DNA follows: TGTGCCAGCAGCTCCACAGGGTTCCCTCAGCCCCAGCATTTT.

The chain carries TRBV4-2 and TRBJ1-5, with D unclear. Trimming took off 0 bases at V and 7 bases at J, with 7 bases between the two ends. The length of the CDR3 is 13 residues. CDR1 is LGHNA and CDR2 is YNFKEQ in the germline V gene. CDR3 loop: CASSQDSSQPQHF. CDR3 coding DNA: TGTGCCAGCAGCCAAGATAGCTCCCAGCCCCAGCATTTT.

This chain links TRBV7-6 with TRBJ2-3; no clear D. The length of the CDR3 is 15 residues. Germline CDR1 is SGHVS and CDR2 is FNYEAQ. Trimming pared 4 bases from V and 3 bases from J, leaving 14 bases between. CDR3 in amino acids: CASSYRVRATDTQYF. The CDR3 DNA sequence: TGTGCCAGCAGCTACCGGGTTCGGGCGACAGATACGCAGTATTTT.

This clonotype was counted between two and nine times. The CDR3 reads CSVPTGEVVGYTF. DNA for the CDR3: TGCAGCGTCCCGACAGGGGAAGTTGTCGGCTACACCTTC. The V and J genes are TRBV29-1 and TRBJ1-2, with 8 bases identical to TRBD1. The length of the CDR3 is 13 residues. With 6 bases clipped from V and 8 bases from J, the junction kept 11 bases outside the gene matches. In germline, CDR1 is SQVTM, CDR2 ANQGSEA.

The chain couples TRBV19 to TRBJ1-5; the D is unclear. V lost 0 bases and J 6 bases, leaving 15 bases between the germline ends. This CDR3 contains 16 residues. Germline V gene sequence: CDR1 LNHDA, CDR2 SQIVND (reference sequence). The CDR3 DNA follows: TGTGCCAGTAGTATAGACTTCTCTTACACCGTTCAGCCCCAGCATTTT. This sequence encodes CASSIDFSYTVQPQHF.

The chain links TRBV7-9 to TRBJ1-5; the D is unclear. V was clipped by 1 base and J by 6 bases, with 7 bases between them. Germline CDR1 reads SEHNR; CDR2 reads FQNEAQ (reference sequence). The length of the CDR3 is 13 residues. The CDR3 loop reads CASSLEGVQPQHF. As DNA, the CDR3 is TGTGCCAGCAGCTTAGAAGGTGTTCAGCCCCAGCATTTT.

The chain links TRBV12-3 or TRBV12-4 to TRBJ2-1, with no clear D. The CDR3 consists of 12 residues. V lost 10 bases to trimming and J lost 6 bases, with 13 bases between them. The CDR3 DNA follows: TGTGCCATCCTGCGGTCGGGCAATGAGCAGTTCTTC. This sequence encodes CAILRSGNEQFF.